This T cell receptor (beta chain) was found in a study of T-cell reconstitution after alpha-beta-depleted transplantation in children. The TCRbeta library incorporated unique molecular identifiers. One entry per CDR3 protein, called by TCRdb with MiXCR from the PCR reads. Of around 270,000 distinct CDR3 sequences listed, around 9.1% are singletons. General study findings and limits: Day-60 TCRbeta diversity that was high in some patients was derived from surviving recipient T cells and thymic progenitors. Reports say that about two months after transplant, the alpha-beta T cells came out of several hundred graft clones that had expanded.

Germline values: CDR1 GTSNPN, CDR2 SVGIG (reference sequence). The CDR3 contains 14 residues. Trimming removed 1 base at V and 1 base at J, with 8 bases between. This clonotype was detected many times. What it binds is unknown. The sequence was collected from a boy less than two years old with acute myeloid leukemia, due to receive a stem cell transplant. The chain employs TRBV30 and TRBJ1-3; maybe TRBD1 (5 bases). The starting material was PBMCs, obtained before TCRalphabeta/CD19-depleted stem cell transplant. The CDR3 sequence is CAWSDGGSGNTIYF. The CDR3 nucleotides read TGTGCCTGGAGTGATGGGGGGTCTGGAAACACCATATATTTT.